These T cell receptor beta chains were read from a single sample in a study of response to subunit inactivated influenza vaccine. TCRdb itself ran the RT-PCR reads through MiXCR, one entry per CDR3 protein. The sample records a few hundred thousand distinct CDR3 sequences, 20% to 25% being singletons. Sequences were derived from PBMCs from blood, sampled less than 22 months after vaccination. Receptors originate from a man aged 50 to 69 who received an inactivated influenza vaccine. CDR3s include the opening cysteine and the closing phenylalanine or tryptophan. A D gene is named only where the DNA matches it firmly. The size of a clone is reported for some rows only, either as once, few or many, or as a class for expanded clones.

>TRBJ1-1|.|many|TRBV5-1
TGCGCCAGCAGCTTGCAGGGAAGAGACACTGAAGCTTTCTTT
CASSLQGRDTEAFF
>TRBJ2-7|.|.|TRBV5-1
TGCGCCAGCAGCTTGGGGGACGATCCCTACGAGCAGTACTTC
CASSLGDDPYEQYF
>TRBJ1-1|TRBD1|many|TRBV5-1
TGCGCCAGCCGAACAGGGGGCGGAGGCACTGAAGCTTTCTTT
CASRTGGGGTEAFF
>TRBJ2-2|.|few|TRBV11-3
TGTGCCAGCAGCCGCCCCACCGGGGAGCTGTTTTTT
CASSRPTGELFF
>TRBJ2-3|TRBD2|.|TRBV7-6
TGTGCCAGCAGCCAGACTAGCGGGAGGTTTACAGATACGCAGTATTTT
CASSQTSGRFTDTQYF
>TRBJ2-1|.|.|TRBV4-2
TGTGCCAGCAGCCAAGAACAGGTGCAACTTAATGAGCAGTTCTTC
CASSQEQVQLNEQFF
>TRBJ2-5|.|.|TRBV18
TGTGCCAGCTCACCACCGGACTCTATACGGTCCGAGACCCAGTACTTC
CASSPPDSIRSETQYF
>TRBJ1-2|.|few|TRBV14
TGTGCCAGCAGCCAAGTCCCCTCAGGCTACACCTTC
CASSQVPSGYTF
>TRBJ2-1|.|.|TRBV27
TGTGCCAGCAGTTTAGAGGGACCGACCTACAATGAGCAGTTCTTC
CASSLEGPTYNEQFF
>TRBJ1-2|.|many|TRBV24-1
TGTGCCACCAGTGATTTGTACGGGTATGGCTACACCTTC
CATSDLYGYGYTF
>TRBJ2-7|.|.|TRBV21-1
TGTGCCAGCAGCAAATCTTCGGACGGGCGCCCCTACGAGCAGTACTTC
CASSKSSDGRPYEQYF
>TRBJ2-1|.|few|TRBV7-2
TGTGCCAGCAGCTTACCCGGGGGCTGGGATGAGCAGTTCTTC
CASSLPGGWDEQFF
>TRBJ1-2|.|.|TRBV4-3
TGCGCCAGCAGCCACAGGCTTAGCTATGGCTACACCTTC
CASSHRLSYGYTF
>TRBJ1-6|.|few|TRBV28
TGTGCCAGCCACGAACGGAATAATTCACCCCTCCACTTT
CASHERNNSPLHF
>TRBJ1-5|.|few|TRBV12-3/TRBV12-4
TGTGCCAGCAGTTTAAGGATCGGGGCCCAGCATTTT
CASSLRIGAQHF
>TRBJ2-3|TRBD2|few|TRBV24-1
TGTGCCACTAGTGATTCGCTGGGAGCTAGCGGGAGAACTGCAGATACGCAGTATTTT
CATSDSLGASGRTADTQYF
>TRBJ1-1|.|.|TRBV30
TGTGCCTGGAGCGGTGTGAACACTGAAGCTTTCTTT
CAWSGVNTEAFF
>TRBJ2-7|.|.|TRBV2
TGTGCCAGCAGGCGCAGCTCCTACGAGCAGTACTTC
CASRRSSYEQYF
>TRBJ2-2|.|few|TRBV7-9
TGTGCCAGCAGCCGAGGACCCGTACTATCCGGGGAGCTGTTTTTT
CASSRGPVLSGELFF
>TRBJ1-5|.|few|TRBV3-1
TGTGCCAGCAGCCAAACAGAGAATCAGCCCCAGCATTTT
CASSQTENQPQHF
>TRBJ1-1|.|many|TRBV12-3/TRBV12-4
TGTGCCAGCAGTTTCAAGAGCCGGACTGAAGCTTTCTTT
CASSFKSRTEAFF
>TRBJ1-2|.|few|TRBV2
TGTGCCAGCCGCGAAAGGAGCTATGGCTACACCTTC
CASRERSYGYTF
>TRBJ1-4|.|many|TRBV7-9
TGTGCCAGCAGCTATTCATCAACTAATGAAAAACTGTTTTTT
CASSYSSTNEKLFF
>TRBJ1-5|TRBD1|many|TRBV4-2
TGTGCCAGCAGCCCCGAGGGACAGACCGATCAGCCCCAGCATTTT
CASSPEGQTDQPQHF
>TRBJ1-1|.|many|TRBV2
TGTGCCAGCAGTGATGGTCTGAACACTGAAGCTTTCTTT
CASSDGLNTEAFF
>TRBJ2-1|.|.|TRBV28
TGTGCCAGCAGGAGGCACAGTAGCGTTAATGAGCAGTTCTTC
CASRRHSSVNEQFF
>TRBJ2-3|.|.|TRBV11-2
TGTGCCAGCACCCTCTCTAGGCGGGGGCGCCTCACAGATACGCAGTATTTT
CASTLSRRGRLTDTQYF
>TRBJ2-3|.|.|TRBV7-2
TGTGCCAGCAGCTTAAGGGGGGGTACGCAGTATTTT
CASSLRGGTQYF
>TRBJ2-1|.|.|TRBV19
TGTGCCAGTAGTATAGCCTGGGGAAACAATGAGCAGTTCTTC
CASSIAWGNNEQFF
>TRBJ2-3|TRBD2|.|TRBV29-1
TGCAGCGTTGAACGCCGACTAGCGGGGGATACGCAGTATTTT
CSVERRLAGDTQYF
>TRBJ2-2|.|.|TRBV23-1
TGCGCCAGCAGTCAACCGGGACACACCGTCGGGGAGCTGTTTTTT
CASSQPGHTVGELFF
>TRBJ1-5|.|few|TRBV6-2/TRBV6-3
TGTGCCAGCGGCCGGGCAACTAATCAGCCCCAGCATTTT
CASGRATNQPQHF
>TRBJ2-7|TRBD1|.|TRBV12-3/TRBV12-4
TGTGCCAGCAGCCCGGACAGGTGGTCCTACGAGCAGTACTTC
CASSPDRWSYEQYF
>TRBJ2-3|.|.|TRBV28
TGTGCCAGCAGTTATACAGGGACCGGGGGTGGGCAGTATTTT
CASSYTGTGGGQYF
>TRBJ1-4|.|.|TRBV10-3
TGTGCCATCAGTGAGTCCGGGACATCACTGGAAAAACTGTTTTTT
CAISESGTSLEKLFF
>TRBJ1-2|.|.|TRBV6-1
TGTGCCAGCGTCGAGGGCGCCTATGGCTACACCTTC
CASVEGAYGYTF
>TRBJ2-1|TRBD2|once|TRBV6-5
TGTGCCAGCAGTTTTGGCGGGAGGGCTTACAATGAGCAGTTCTTC
CASSFGGRAYNEQFF
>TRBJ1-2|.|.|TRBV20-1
TGCAGTGCTGCAGGGTTGGACTATGGCTACACCTTC
CSAAGLDYGYTF
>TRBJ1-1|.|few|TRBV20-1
TGCAGTGCTAGAGATGGCGTTACCGGGGTTTACACTGAAGCTTTCTTT
CSARDGVTGVYTEAFF
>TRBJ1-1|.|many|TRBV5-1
TGCGCCAGCAGCTTGAGTCGAACCGGGAGCACTGAAGCTTTCTTT
CASSLSRTGSTEAFF
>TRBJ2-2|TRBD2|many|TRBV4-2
TGTGCCAGCAGCCAAGAACCCCGGACTAGCGGGGGGGCTTGGAACACCGGGGAGCTGTTTTTT
CASSQEPRTSGGAWNTGELFF
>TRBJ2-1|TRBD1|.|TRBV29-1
TGCAGCGTCATAGACAGGGGCAATGAGCAGTTCTTC
CSVIDRGNEQFF
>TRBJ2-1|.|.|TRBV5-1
TGCGCCAGCAGCTTGGGAGGGGGGAATCTCAATGAGCAGTTCTTC
CASSLGGGNLNEQFF
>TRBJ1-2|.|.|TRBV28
TGTGCCAGCAGTTTATCGGCCGGGGTTGCCTATGGCTACACCTTC
CASSLSAGVAYGYTF
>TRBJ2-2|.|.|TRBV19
TGTGCCAGTAGTATAGTGGGAGCCGGGGAGCTGTTTTTT
CASSIVGAGELFF
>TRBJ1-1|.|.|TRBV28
TGTGCCAGCAGCATGCCCGGGAACATGAACACTGAAGCTTTCTTT
CASSMPGNMNTEAFF
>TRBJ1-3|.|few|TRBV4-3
TGCGCCAGCAGCCAAGATCTTAATAGTGCCTCTGGAAACACCATATATTTT
CASSQDLNSASGNTIYF
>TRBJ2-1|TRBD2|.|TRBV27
TGTGCCAGCAGTTCGCTAGGACTAGCGGCCAATGAGCAGTTCTTC
CASSSLGLAANEQFF
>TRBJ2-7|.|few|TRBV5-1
TGCGCCAGCAGCTTGGCCGGGGGGCCAACCTACGAGCAGTACTTC
CASSLAGGPTYEQYF
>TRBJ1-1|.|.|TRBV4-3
TGCGCCAGCAGCCAAGAGTTAGCAGGAAGGAACACTGAAGCTTTCTTT
CASSQELAGRNTEAFF
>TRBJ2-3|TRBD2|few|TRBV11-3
TGTGCCAGCAGCTTAGTGGCTAGCGGGATGACAGATACGCAGTATTTT
CASSLVASGMTDTQYF
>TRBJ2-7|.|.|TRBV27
TGTGCCAGCAGTATCACACACAGGGTGAGCGGTCGCTACGAGCAGTACTTC
CASSITHRVSGRYEQYF
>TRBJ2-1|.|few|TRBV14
TGTGCCAGCAGCCAAGAACTACTACCCTACAATGAGCAGTTCTTC
CASSQELLPYNEQFF
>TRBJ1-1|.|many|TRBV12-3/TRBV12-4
TGTGCCAGCAGTTTACTTTCTGAAGCTTTCTTT
CASSLLSEAFF
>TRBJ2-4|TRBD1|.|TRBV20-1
TGCAGTGCTATCGACAGGGATTTCGGCATTCAGTACTTC
CSAIDRDFGIQYF